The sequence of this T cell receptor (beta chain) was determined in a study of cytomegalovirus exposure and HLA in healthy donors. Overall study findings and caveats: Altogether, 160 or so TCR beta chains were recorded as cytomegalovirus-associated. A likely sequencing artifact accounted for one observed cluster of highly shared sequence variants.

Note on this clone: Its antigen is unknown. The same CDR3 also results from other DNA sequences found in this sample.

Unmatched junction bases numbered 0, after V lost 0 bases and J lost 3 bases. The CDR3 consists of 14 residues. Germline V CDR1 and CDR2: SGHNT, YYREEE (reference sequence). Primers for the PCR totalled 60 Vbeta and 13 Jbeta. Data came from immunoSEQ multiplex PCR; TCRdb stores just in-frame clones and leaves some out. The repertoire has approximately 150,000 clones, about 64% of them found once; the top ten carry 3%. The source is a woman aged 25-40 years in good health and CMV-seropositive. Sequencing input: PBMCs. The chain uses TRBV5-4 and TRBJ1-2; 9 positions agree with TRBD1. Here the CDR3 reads CASSLGQGDYGYTF. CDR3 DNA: TGTGCCAGCAGCTTGGGACAGGGGGACTATGGCTACACCTTC.